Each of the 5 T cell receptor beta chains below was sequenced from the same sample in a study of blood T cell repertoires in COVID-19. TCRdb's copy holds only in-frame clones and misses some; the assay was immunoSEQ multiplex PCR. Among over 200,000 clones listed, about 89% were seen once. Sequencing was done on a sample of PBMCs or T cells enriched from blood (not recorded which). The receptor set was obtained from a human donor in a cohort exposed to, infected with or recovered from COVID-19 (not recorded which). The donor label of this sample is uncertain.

The DNA of the CDR3 is TGTGCCAGTAGTATTTCGGCAGGGGACCTCTATGGCTACACCTTC. Translation: CASSISAGDLYGYTF. The rearrangement uses TRBV19 and TRBJ1-2, with D perhaps TRBD1 (6 bases). The germline V gene encodes CDR1 LNHDA and CDR2 SQIVND (reference sequence). The V end was cut by 3 bases, the J end by 4 bases, with 15 bases between. This CDR3 region has 15 residues. The full variable domain, completed using reference TRBV19 and TRBJ1-2, is DGGITQSPKYLFRKEGQNVTLSCEQNLNHDAMYWYRQDPGQGLRLIYYSQIVNDFQKGDIAEGYSVSREKKESFPLTVTSAQKNPTAFYLCASSISAGDLYGYTFGSGTRLTVV.

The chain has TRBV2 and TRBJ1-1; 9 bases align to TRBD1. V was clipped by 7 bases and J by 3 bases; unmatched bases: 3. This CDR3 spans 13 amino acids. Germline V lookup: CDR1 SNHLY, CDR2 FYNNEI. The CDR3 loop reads CASNRQGDTEAFF. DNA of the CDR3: TGTGCCAGCAATAGACAGGGGGACACTGAAGCTTTCTTT. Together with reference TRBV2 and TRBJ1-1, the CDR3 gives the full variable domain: EPEVTQTPSHQVTQMGQEVILRCVPISNHLYFYWYRQILGQKVEFLVSFYNNEISEKSEIFDDQFSVERPDGSNFTLKIRSTKLEDSAMYFCASNRQGDTEAFFGQGTRLTVV.

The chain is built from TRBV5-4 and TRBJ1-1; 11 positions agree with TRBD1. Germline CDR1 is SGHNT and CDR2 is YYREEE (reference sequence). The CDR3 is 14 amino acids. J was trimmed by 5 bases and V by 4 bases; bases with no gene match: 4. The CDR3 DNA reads TGTGCCAGCAGCCAGGGACAGGGGGGGACTGAAGCTTTCTTT. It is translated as CASSQGQGGTEAFF.

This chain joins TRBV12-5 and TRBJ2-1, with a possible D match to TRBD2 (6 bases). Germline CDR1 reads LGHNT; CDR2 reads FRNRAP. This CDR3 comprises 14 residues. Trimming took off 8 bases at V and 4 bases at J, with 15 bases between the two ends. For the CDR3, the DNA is TGTGCTAGTCGGAGAGGCCGGGGGTACAATGAGCAGTTCTTC. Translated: CASRRGRGYNEQFF.

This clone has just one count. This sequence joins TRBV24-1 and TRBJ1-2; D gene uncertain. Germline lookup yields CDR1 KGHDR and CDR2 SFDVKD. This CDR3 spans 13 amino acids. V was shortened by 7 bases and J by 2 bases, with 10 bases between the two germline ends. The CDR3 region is CATSENGNYGYTF. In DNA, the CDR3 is TGTGCCACCAGCGAGAACGGGAACTATGGCTACACCTTC.